This T cell receptor (beta chain) was found in a study of T cell changes during pregnancy in multiple sclerosis. The CDR3 has 14 residues. Germline V gene data show CDR1 as MNHEY and CDR2 as SVGAGI. V shed 6 bases, J shed 3 bases, and the junction held 4 bases outside the gene matches. Profiling relied on immunoSEQ multiplex PCR, and the TCRdb table lists in-frame clones only, not all of them. Of some 53,000 clones in the sample, approximately 92% were seen once. This sequence joins TRBV6-5 and TRBJ2-3; 9 nucleotides agree with TRBD1. This specimen was CD4+ T cells from peripheral blood mononuclear cells, taken in the third trimester of pregnancy. This TCR was sampled from a female donor with multiple sclerosis, enrolled in a pregnancy study. The CDR3 loop is CASSPGQGTDTQYF. DNA for the CDR3: TGTGCCAGCAGCCCCGGACAGGGGACAGATACGCAGTATTTT.